Listed below are T cell receptor beta chains from one sample, sequenced in a study of T cell repertoires in cytomegalovirus infection. In TCRdb, the reads were re-called with MiXCR into one record per CDR3 protein. The sample contains about 210,000 distinct CDR3 sequences, approximately 6.7% of which appear only once. Source material: PBMCs. The receptor source for this set is a human donor in good health (CMV status not recorded). Some clones in this sample may be carry-over from other donors' samples. Both conserved end residues are part of each CDR3. D genes are given only for firm matches. Only part of the rows carry a size: once, few, many, or a class if the clone is expanded.

15,many,TRBD2,TRBV30,TRBJ2-3,CAWSSPGGLGDTQYF,TGTGCCTGGAGTTCCCCGGGAGGTCTCGGAGATACGCAGTATTTT
17,many,.,TRBV12-3/TRBV12-4,TRBJ1-2,CASRGNSVRAERSGYTF,TGTGCCAGCAGGGGCAACAGCGTCCGGGCCGAAAGAAGTGGCTACACCTTC
11,many,.,TRBV4-3,TRBJ1-2,CASSQGVRYTF,TGCGCCAGCAGCCAAGGAGTACGCTACACCTTC
16,many,.,TRBV20-1,TRBJ2-2,CSASTPRAINTGELFF,TGCAGTGCTAGTACCCCACGGGCGATAAACACCGGGGAGCTGTTTTTT
15,many,TRBD1,TRBV7-9,TRBJ1-5,CASSSGQAPNQPQHF,TGTGCCAGCAGCTCGGGACAGGCACCCAATCAGCCCCAGCATTTT
15,many,.,TRBV15,TRBJ2-1,CATSRETPAYNEQFF,TGTGCCACCAGCAGAGAAACTCCTGCCTACAATGAGCAGTTCTTC
14,many,TRBD1,TRBV7-2,TRBJ1-4,CASSQGDPGEKLFF,TGTGCCAGCAGCCAGGGGGACCCGGGTGAAAAACTGTTTTTT
16,many,TRBD2,TRBV2,TRBJ2-4,CASSPRLAGVENIQYF,TGTGCCAGCAGTCCGCGGCTAGCGGGGGTTGAAAACATTCAGTACTTC
11,many,.,TRBV24-1,TRBJ2-7,CATSDPGKQYF,TGTGCCACCAGTGATCCCGGGAAGCAGTACTTC
12,many,.,TRBV11-2,TRBJ1-1,CASSLRVQEAFF,TGTGCCAGCAGCTTAAGGGTCCAGGAAGCTTTCTTT
14,few,TRBD2,TRBV5-1,TRBJ2-5,CASSPSGGQETQYF,TGCGCCAGCAGCCCAAGCGGGGGACAAGAGACCCAGTACTTC
16,.,.,TRBV29-1,TRBJ2-1,CSAPPPDRSSYNEQFF,TGCAGCGCCCCCCCCCCGGACAGAAGCTCCTACAATGAGCAGTTCTTC
12,many,.,TRBV7-6,TRBJ1-6,CASSQQNSPLHF,TGTGCCAGCAGTCAACAGAATTCACCCCTCCACTTT
14,many,.,TRBV28,TRBJ1-5,CASSPVGADQPQHF,TGTGCCAGCAGCCCGGTCGGTGCGGATCAGCCCCAGCATTTT
17,many,.,TRBV11-2,TRBJ1-1,CASSLWVGDIPNTEAFF,TGTGCCAGCAGCTTATGGGTGGGGGACATCCCGAACACTGAAGCTTTCTTT
18,many,TRBD2,TRBV20-1,TRBJ2-5,CSAQLAGYSLPYQETQYF,TGCAGTGCCCAACTAGCGGGATACTCTTTACCCTACCAAGAGACCCAGTACTTC
14,many,TRBD1,TRBV7-2,TRBJ1-2,CASSSGQTVYGYTF,TGTGCCAGCAGCTCGGGACAGACCGTCTATGGCTACACCTTC
15,many,.,TRBV28,TRBJ1-5,CASRLPLGGNQPQHF,TGTGCCAGCAGGCTTCCGTTGGGGGGCAATCAGCCCCAGCATTTT
15,many,.,TRBV25-1,TRBJ2-7,CASSGPNRQLYEQYF,TGTGCCAGCAGTGGACCTAACCGACAGCTATACGAGCAGTACTTC
14,many,TRBD2,TRBV20-1,TRBJ2-5,CSARGSGGEETQYF,TGCAGTGCTAGAGGCAGCGGGGGAGAAGAGACCCAGTACTTC
15,many,TRBD2,TRBV7-8,TRBJ2-1,CASTPLAGGNNEQFF,TGTGCCAGCACCCCACTAGCGGGGGGAAACAATGAGCAGTTCTTC
15,.,.,TRBV30,TRBJ1-3,CAWSVRGQLGNTIYF,TGTGCCTGGAGTGTACGAGGACAGCTAGGAAACACCATATATTTT
18,few,.,TRBV12-5,TRBJ2-2,CASGLVKDGVLGTGELFF,TGTGCTAGTGGTTTGGTAAAGGACGGTGTCCTCGGCACCGGGGAGCTGTTTTTT
15,.,.,TRBV7-2,TRBJ1-4,CASSLQGTTNEKLFF,TGTGCCAGCAGCCTCCAAGGGACAACTAATGAAAAACTGTTTTTT
12,many,.,TRBV29-1,TRBJ1-1,CSVGPLNTEAFF,TGCAGCGTTGGGCCCTTGAACACTGAAGCTTTCTTT
15,many,.,TRBV5-1,TRBJ1-1,CASSRTASMNTEAFF,TGCGCCAGCAGCCGGACCGCCAGCATGAACACTGAAGCTTTCTTT
15,.,TRBD1,TRBV10-3,TRBJ2-5,CAISETGTAQETQYF,TGTGCCATCAGTGAGACGGGGACAGCACAAGAGACCCAGTACTTC
19,many,TRBD1,TRBV20-1,TRBJ1-4,CSALTATGVRKATNEKLFF,TGCAGTGCCCTCACCGCGACAGGGGTTCGGAAGGCAACTAATGAAAAACTGTTTTTT
16,many,.,TRBV7-2,TRBJ1-2,CASSLAAGAANYGYTF,TGTGCCAGCAGCTTAGCAGCGGGGGCAGCGAACTATGGCTACACCTTC
14,many,.,TRBV7-2,TRBJ2-2,CASSLWGYTGELFF,TGTGCCAGCAGCTTATGGGGGTACACCGGGGAGCTGTTTTTT
14,few,.,TRBV6-2/TRBV6-3,TRBJ1-4,CASSALTRDEKLFF,TGTGCCAGCAGCGCACTGACCAGGGATGAAAAACTGTTTTTT